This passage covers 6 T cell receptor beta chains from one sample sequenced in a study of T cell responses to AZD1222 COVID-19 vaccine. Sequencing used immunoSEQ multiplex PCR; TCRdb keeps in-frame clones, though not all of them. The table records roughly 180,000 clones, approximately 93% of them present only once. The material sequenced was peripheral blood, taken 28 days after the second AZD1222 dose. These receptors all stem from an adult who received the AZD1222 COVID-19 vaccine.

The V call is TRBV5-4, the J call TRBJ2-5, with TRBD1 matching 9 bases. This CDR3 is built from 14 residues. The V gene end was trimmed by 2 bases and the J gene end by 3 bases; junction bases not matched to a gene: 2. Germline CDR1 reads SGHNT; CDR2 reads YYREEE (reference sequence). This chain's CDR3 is CASSLQGAKETQYF. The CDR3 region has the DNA TGTGCCAGCAGCTTACAGGGGGCAAAAGAGACCCAGTACTTC.

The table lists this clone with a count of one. For the CDR3, the DNA is TGTGCCAGCAGGACCTCTAGCGGGCAGAGCTCCTACAATGAGCAGTTCTTC. Protein product: CASRTSSGQSSYNEQFF. The chain has TRBV28 and TRBJ2-1, with 8 bases lining up with TRBD2. The CDR3 is made up of 17 amino acids. Germline CDR1 and CDR2: MDHEN and SYDVKM. J gave up 0 bases and V 6 bases, and 10 bases lay outside the gene matches.

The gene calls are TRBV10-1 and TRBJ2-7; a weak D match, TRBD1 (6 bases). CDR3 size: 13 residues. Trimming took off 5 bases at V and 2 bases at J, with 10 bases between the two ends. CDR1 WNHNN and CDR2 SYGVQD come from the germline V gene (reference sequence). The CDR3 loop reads CASSLTGTYEQYF. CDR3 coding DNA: TGCGCCAGCAGTTTGACAGGTACCTACGAGCAGTACTTC.

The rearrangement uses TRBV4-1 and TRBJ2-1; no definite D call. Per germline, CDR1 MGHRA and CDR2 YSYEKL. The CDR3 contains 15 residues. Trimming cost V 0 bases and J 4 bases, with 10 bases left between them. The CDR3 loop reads CASSQDELRYNEQFF. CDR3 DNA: TGCGCCAGCAGCCAAGATGAACTCCGTTACAATGAGCAGTTCTTC.

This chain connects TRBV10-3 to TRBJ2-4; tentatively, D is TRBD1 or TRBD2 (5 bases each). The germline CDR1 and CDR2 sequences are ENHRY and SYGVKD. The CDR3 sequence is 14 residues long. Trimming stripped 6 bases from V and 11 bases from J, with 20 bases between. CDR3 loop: CAISDGGASLLQYF. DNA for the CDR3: TGTGCCATCAGCGATGGGGGAGCTTCCCTCCTTCAGTACTTC.

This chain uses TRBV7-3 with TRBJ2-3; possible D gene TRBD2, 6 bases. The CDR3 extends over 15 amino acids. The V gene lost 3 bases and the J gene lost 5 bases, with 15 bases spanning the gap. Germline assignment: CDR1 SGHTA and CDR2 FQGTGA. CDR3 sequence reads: CASSLSGSMGDTQYF. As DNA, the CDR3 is TGTGCCAGCAGCTTGAGCGGGTCTATGGGAGATACGCAGTATTTT.